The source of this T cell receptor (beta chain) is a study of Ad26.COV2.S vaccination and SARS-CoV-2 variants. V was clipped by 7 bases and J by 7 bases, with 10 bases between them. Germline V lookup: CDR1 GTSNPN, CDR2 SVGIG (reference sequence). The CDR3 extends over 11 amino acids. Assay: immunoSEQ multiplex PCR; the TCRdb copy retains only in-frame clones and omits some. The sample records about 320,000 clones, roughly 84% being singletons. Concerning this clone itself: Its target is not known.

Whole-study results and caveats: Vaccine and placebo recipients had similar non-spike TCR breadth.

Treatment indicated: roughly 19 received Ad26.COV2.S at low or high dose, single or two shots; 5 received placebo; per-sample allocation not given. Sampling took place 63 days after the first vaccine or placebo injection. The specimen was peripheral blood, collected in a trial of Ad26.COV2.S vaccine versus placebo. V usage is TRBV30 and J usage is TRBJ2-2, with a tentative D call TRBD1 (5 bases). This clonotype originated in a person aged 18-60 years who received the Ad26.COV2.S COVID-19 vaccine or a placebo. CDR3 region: CASDRGGELFF. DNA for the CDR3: TGTGCCTCCGATAGGGGCGGGGAGCTGTTTTTT.